These 3 T cell receptor beta chains were sequenced from one sample in a study of identical twins. TCRdb itself ran the 5' RACE reads through MiXCR, one entry per CDR3 protein. The repertoire holds about 260,000 distinct CDR3 sequences, with roughly 7% as singletons. The same sample was also used in a study of yellow fever vaccine responses in identical twins.

Sequencing used memory (CD45RO+) T cells sorted from blood. These receptors all come from a woman between 18 and 29 years old in good health.

This clonotype was seen at least ten times. J is TRBJ1-2 and V is TRBV20-1; 7 bases align to TRBD1. Germline CDR1 DFQATT, CDR2 SNEGSKA (reference sequence). Trimming at V came to 4 bases and at J to 7 bases, leaving 9 bases not matched to a gene. The CDR3 has 13 amino acids. CDR3 residues: CSATTGQDGGYTF. CDR3 nucleotide sequence: TGCAGTGCTACGACAGGGCAGGATGGTGGCTACACCTTC.

This clonotype has ten or more counts. The V and J genes are TRBV27 and TRBJ2-1, with TRBD2 identical over 7 bases. Germline V gene data show CDR1 as MNHEY and CDR2 as SMNVEV (reference sequence). Trimming cost V 7 bases and J 9 bases; bases outside gene matches: 12. This CDR3 is 14 amino acids long. The DNA of the CDR3 is TGTGCCAGCAAGAGCGGGGAGCCCTTTTTTGAGCAGTTCTTC. Amino acid sequence: CASKSGEPFFEQFF.

The chain links TRBV5-6 to TRBJ1-5; a weak D match, TRBD2 (7 bases). The J call may be mistaken, given a closer DNA end match to TRBJ2-3. The CDR3 contains 15 residues. Germline V gives CDR1 SGHDT, CDR2 YYEEEE. CDR3 DNA sequence: TGTGCCAGCAGCCCGGGGGGCCTTAGCAATCAGCCCCAGTATTTT. It yields the protein CASSPGGLSNQPQYF.